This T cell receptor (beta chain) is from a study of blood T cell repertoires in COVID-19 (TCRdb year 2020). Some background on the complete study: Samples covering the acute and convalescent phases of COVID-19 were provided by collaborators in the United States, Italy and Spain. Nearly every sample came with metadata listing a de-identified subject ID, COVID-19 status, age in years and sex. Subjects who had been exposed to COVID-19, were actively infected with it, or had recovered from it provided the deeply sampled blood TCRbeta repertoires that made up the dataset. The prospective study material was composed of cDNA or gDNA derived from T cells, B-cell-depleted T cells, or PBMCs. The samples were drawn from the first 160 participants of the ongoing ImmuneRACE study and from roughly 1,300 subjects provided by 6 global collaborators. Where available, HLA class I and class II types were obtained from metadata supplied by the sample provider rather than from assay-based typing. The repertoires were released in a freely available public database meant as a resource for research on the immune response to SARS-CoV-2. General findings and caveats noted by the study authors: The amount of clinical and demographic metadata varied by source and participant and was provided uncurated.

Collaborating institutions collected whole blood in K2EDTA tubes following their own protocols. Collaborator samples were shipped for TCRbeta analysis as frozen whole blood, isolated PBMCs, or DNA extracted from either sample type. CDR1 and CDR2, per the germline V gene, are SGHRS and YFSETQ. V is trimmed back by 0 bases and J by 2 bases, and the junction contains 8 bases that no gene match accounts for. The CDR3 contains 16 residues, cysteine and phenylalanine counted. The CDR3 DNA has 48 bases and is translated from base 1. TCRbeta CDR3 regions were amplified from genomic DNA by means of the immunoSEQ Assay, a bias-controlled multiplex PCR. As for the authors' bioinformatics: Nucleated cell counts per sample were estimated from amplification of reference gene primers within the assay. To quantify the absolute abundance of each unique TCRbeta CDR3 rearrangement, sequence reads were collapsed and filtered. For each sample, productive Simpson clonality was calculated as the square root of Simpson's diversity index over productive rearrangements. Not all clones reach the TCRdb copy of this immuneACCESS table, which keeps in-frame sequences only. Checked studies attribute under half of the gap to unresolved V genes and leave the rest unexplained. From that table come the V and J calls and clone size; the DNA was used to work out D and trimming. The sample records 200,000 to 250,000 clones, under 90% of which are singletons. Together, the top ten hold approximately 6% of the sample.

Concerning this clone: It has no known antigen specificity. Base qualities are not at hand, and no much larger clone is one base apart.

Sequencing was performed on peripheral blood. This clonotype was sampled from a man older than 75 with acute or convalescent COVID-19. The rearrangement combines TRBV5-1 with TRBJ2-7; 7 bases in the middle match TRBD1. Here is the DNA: TGCGCCAGCAGCTTGGGACCCGGGACAGAAACCTACGAGCAGTACTTC. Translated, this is CASSLGPGTETYEQYF.